This T cell receptor (beta chain) was observed in a study of T-cell reconstitution after alpha-beta-depleted transplantation in children. Unique molecular identifiers were built into the TCRbeta library. TCRdb reprocessed the PCR reads with MiXCR, giving one entry per CDR3 protein. The sample holds about 610,000 distinct CDR3 sequences; more than 9% are singletons and the top ten take about 4.3%. This clonotype was recorded at least ten times. The sequencing used PBMCs from the stem cell graft donor, collected from the stem cell graft. This clonotype was sampled from a human donor who donated a stem cell graft to a child with acute myeloid leukemia.

CDR3 in amino acids: CASRAGGDEQYF. The CDR3 bases are TGTGCCAGCAGAGCGGGCGGGGACGAGCAGTACTTC. This sequence joins TRBV7-9 and TRBJ2-7, with D perhaps matching TRBD2 (6 bases). The CDR3 runs to 12 residues. Germline V lookup: CDR1 SEHNR, CDR2 FQNEAQ (reference sequence). V dropped 6 bases and J dropped 5 bases, with 11 bases sitting between them.